These 18 T cell receptor beta chains were all obtained from the same sample, sequenced in a study of Ad26.COV2.S vaccination and SARS-CoV-2 variants. Assay used: immunoSEQ multiplex PCR; TCRdb lists only in-frame clones, some missing. This repertoire shows about 480,000 clones, roughly 87% found once; its top ten account for 9.5% to 15%. Treatment described: about 20 received Ad26.COV2.S at low or high dose, single or two shots; 5 received placebo; per-sample allocation not given. Following the first vaccine or placebo injection, samples were taken on day 63. The sample in question was peripheral blood, obtained in a trial of Ad26.COV2.S vaccine versus placebo. The receptor source for this set is a person between 18 and 60 years old who received the Ad26.COV2.S COVID-19 vaccine or a placebo.

This chain uses TRBV10-3 with TRBJ1-1, with D hard to call. The CDR3 is 14 amino acids. From germline, CDR1 is ENHRY and CDR2 SYGVKD. V was trimmed by 11 bases and J by 4 bases, leaving 20 bases between them. Here the CDR3 DNA reads TGTGCCGTCGAAGAAGATCCCGGAGTCACTGAAGCTTTCTTT. Translating it yields CAVEEDPGVTEAFF.

The gene calls are TRBV30 and TRBJ1-5; D might be TRBD1 (5 bases). Germline assignment: CDR1 GTSNPN and CDR2 SVGIG (reference sequence). The V and J ends lost 3 bases and 6 bases respectively, with 18 bases between them. This CDR3 comprises 15 residues. DNA for the CDR3: TGTGCCTGGAGCGCGGGTGGACATGGGGGTCAGCCCCAGCATTTT. The encoded protein is CAWSAGGHGGQPQHF.

The chain couples TRBV19 to TRBJ2-1; TRBD2 matches 14 bases. The CDR3 has 13 residues. Germline assignment: CDR1 LNHDA and CDR2 SQIVND (reference sequence). J gave up 10 bases and V 9 bases, and 5 bases lay outside the gene matches. This CDR3 reads CASAGTSGREQFF. The DNA of the CDR3 is TGTGCCAGCGCCGGGACTAGCGGGAGAGAGCAGTTCTTC. The variable domain in full, completed from reference TRBV19 and TRBJ2-1, reads DGGITQSPKYLFRKEGQNVTLSCEQNLNHDAMYWYRQDPGQGLRLIYYSQIVNDFQKGDIAEGYSVSREKKESFPLTVTSAQKNPTAFYLCASAGTSGREQFFGPGTRLTVL.

The chain recombines TRBV29-1 with TRBJ1-2; no definite D call. The V end was cut by 5 bases, the J end by 2 bases, with 12 bases between. The CDR3 extends over 13 amino acids. Germline CDR1 is SQVTM and CDR2 is ANQGSEA. This CDR3 is CSVQSGGNYGYTF. The CDR3 region has the DNA TGCAGCGTTCAGTCCGGCGGGAACTATGGCTACACCTTC.

The rearrangement links TRBV4-1 to TRBJ2-5; 7 bases agree with TRBD2. There are 15 residues in the CDR3. Germline-derived CDR1 and CDR2 are MGHRA and YSYEKL. The V gene end was trimmed by 3 bases and the J gene end by 3 bases; junction bases not matched to a gene: 7. The CDR3: CASSQGVAGEETQYF. In DNA form, the CDR3 reads TGCGCCAGCAGCCAGGGTGTCGCGGGAGAAGAGACCCAGTACTTC.

The rearrangement links TRBV30 to TRBJ1-6, with D possibly matching TRBD1 (6 bases). In germline, CDR1 is GTSNPN, CDR2 SVGIG (reference sequence). CDR3 length: 13 amino acids. The CDR3 sequence is CAASGQGNSPLHF. The CDR3 bases are TGTGCGGCGTCCGGGCAGGGGAATTCACCCCTCCACTTT.

The chain is built from TRBV15 and TRBJ2-7; D gene ambiguous. The CDR3 is 15 amino acids. CDR1 and CDR2 (germline): LNHNV, YYDKDF (reference sequence). Trimming left V 5 bases short and J 3 bases short, with 17 bases between. The CDR3 protein is CATSRGRGSFYEQYF. The DNA for the CDR3 is TGTGCCACCAGCCGAGGCCGAGGCAGCTTCTACGAGCAGTACTTC.

The chain carries TRBV7-2 and TRBJ1-1, with D perhaps matching TRBD1 (6 bases). There are 16 residues in the CDR3. The germline gives CDR1 SGHTA, CDR2 FQGNSA. Trimming left V 0 bases short and J 8 bases short, with 19 bases between. CDR3 region: CASSLALPTGPMEAFF. CDR3 sequence (DNA): TGTGCCAGCAGCTTAGCACTACCGACAGGTCCGATGGAAGCTTTCTTT.

The chain has TRBV28 and TRBJ2-3, with D perhaps assigned TRBD1 or TRBD2 (5 bases each). The V end lost 10 bases, the J end lost 8 bases, and 10 bases lay between the germline ends. CDR3 size: 10 residues. Germline loops: CDR1 MDHEN, CDR2 SYDVKM. The CDR3 sequence is CATEGLTQYF. In DNA, the CDR3 is TGTGCCACCGAGGGGCTTACGCAGTATTTT.

V and J are TRBV7-9 and TRBJ2-2; D is perhaps TRBD2 (6 bases). V was cut by 5 bases and J by 6 bases, with 13 bases left in between. The CDR3 loop spans 14 amino acids. CDR1 and CDR2 (germline): SEHNR, FQNEAQ (reference sequence). This chain's CDR3 is CASSPEGEAGELFF. CDR3 sequence (DNA): TGTGCCAGCAGCCCCGAAGGGGAGGCCGGGGAGCTGTTTTTT.

The V gene is TRBV7-9, the J gene TRBJ2-5; D ambiguous. Trimming shortened V by 2 bases and J by 5 bases, and 12 bases separated the two germline ends. Germline V gives CDR1 SEHNR, CDR2 FQNEAQ (reference sequence). The CDR3 covers 14 residues. This CDR3 is CASSLQFRAETQYF. CDR3 coding DNA: TGTGCCAGCAGCTTACAATTCCGCGCGGAGACCCAGTACTTC.

Details on this clone: Distinct nucleotide sequences in the sample also encode this CDR3. The chain carries TRBV28 and TRBJ1-2; D gene ambiguous. V was shortened by 8 bases and J by 4 bases, with 5 bases between the two germline ends. CDR3 size: 10 residues. Germline V lookup: CDR1 MDHEN, CDR2 SYDVKM. This CDR3 reads CASSSYGYTF. The CDR3 nucleotides are TGTGCCAGCTCCTCCTATGGCTACACCTTC.

As to this clone: Other DNA sequences of this sample code for an identical CDR3. The chain joins TRBV2 to TRBJ1-3; no clear D gene. Trimming took 3 bases from V and 3 from J, leaving 9 bases between them. CDR1 and CDR2 (germline): SNHLY, FYNNEI. CDR3 length: 14 amino acids. The CDR3 sequence: CASSDIGFGNTIYF. CDR3 DNA: TGTGCCAGCAGTGACATAGGGTTTGGAAACACCATATATTTT.

This clone was counted a few times. The chain recombines TRBV19 with TRBJ1-2; no clear D. The V gene lost 7 bases and the J gene lost 4 bases, with 10 bases spanning the gap. The CDR3 length is 12 residues. Germline CDR1 reads LNHDA; CDR2 reads SQIVND (reference sequence). CDR3 in DNA: TGTGCCAGTACCGAGGACCGCTATGGCTACACCTTC. Translation: CASTEDRYGYTF.

The chain carries TRBV7-2 and TRBJ2-7; unclear D gene. Germline V gene lookup returns CDR1 SGHTA and CDR2 FQGNSA. V was pared by 3 bases and J by 4 bases, with 7 bases between. This CDR3 region has 12 residues. The CDR3 region is CASSFSQYEQYF. The DNA for the CDR3 is TGTGCCAGCAGCTTTTCGCAGTACGAGCAGTACTTC.

The J gene is TRBJ2-5, the V gene TRBV5-1; TRBD2 aligns across 14 bases. The CDR3 is 14 amino acids. The trim removed 7 bases at V and 4 bases at J, leaving 3 bases unmatched. CDR1 SGHRS and CDR2 YFSETQ come from the germline V gene. Here the CDR3 DNA reads TGCGCCAGCGGGACTAGCGGGAGTCGAGAGACCCAGTACTTC. Amino acids: CASGTSGSRETQYF.

V usage is TRBV7-9 and J usage is TRBJ1-2; 7 bases are shared with TRBD1. The CDR3 length is 15 residues. V lost 6 bases, J lost 4 bases, and 11 bases stayed unmatched. Germline V gives CDR1 SEHNR, CDR2 FQNEAQ (reference sequence). The CDR3 loop reads CASRRTTGLAYGYTF. In DNA, the CDR3 is TGTGCCAGCAGACGCACGACAGGGCTCGCCTATGGCTACACCTTC.

The chain couples TRBV19 to TRBJ1-5; D call uncertain. The germline gives CDR1 LNHDA, CDR2 SQIVND (reference sequence). V was shortened by 7 bases and J by 9 bases, with 19 bases between the two germline ends. This CDR3 has 14 amino acids. The CDR3 region is CASNVWGSIVPQHF. CDR3 nucleotides: TGTGCCAGTAATGTATGGGGATCCATTGTGCCCCAGCATTTT.